The clone carrying this TCR beta chain occurred once. What it binds is unknown. The data were obtained in a study of T cell responses to AZD1222 COVID-19 vaccine. Assay: immunoSEQ multiplex PCR; the TCRdb copy retains only in-frame clones and omits some. Of roughly 67,000 clones detected, roughly nine tenths appear once; the ten largest clones hold around 30%. Timing groups of about 4 and about 12 weeks for second doses were pooled. V was clipped by 1 base and J by 8 bases, with 8 bases between them. The germline CDR1 and CDR2 sequences are PRHDT and FYEKMQ (reference sequence). The CDR3 contains 12 residues. Study-wide results and limits: After two AZD1222 doses, spike-specific TCR breadth and depth rose versus day 0. Just a handful of AZD1222 recipients tested seropositive at baseline.

The chain has TRBV13 and TRBJ1-1; D is ambiguous. The sequences come from peripheral blood, collected 28 days after the second AZD1222 dose. The sequence was collected from an adult who received the AZD1222 COVID-19 vaccine. The CDR3 region is CASSLEHREAFF. In DNA form, the CDR3 reads TGTGCCAGCAGCTTAGAGCACAGAGAAGCTTTCTTT.